This T cell receptor beta chain was sequenced for a study of T cell responses to AZD1222 COVID-19 vaccine. Overall study context: Pooled samples include second doses given at about 4 or 12 weeks.

V trimming: 0 bases; J trimming: 2 bases; junction bases outside the gene matches: 3. The CDR3 contains 15 residues. CDR1 MGHRA and CDR2 YSYEKL come from the germline V gene. As concerns this clone: As yet, its antigen is unknown.

Findings of the study overall: Of spike-specific TCRs, nearly half reportedly target regions left unmutated in variants. Clonal diversity was possibly underestimated, and the donors were mostly white British, with more females.

Produced via immunoSEQ multiplex PCR; TCRdb's table is partial and in-frame only. The sample carries 50,000 to 75,000 clones, roughly 80% recorded once. This sample comprised peripheral blood, obtained on day 0 of AZD1222 vaccination. This TCR was sampled from an adult in good health. This chain joins TRBV4-1 and TRBJ2-7; TRBD2 matches 8 bases. The CDR3 region has the DNA TGCGCCAGCAGCCAAGAGGGTAGCGGGACCTACGAGCAGTACTTC. It specifies CASSQEGSGTYEQYF.